This T cell receptor beta chain is from a study of OX40 agonist ivuxolimab in advanced cancers. About the study: Participants could have had prior anti-PD-1, anti-PD-L1 or anti-CTLA-4 therapy, and around 43% had some. Partial responses were observed in three patients, of whom one had hepatocellular carcinoma and two had cutaneous melanoma. Study results and caveats: Compared with CD4+, CD8+ T cells on average had more expanded clones.

Data came from immunoSEQ multiplex PCR; TCRdb stores just in-frame clones and leaves some out. Of some 97,000 clones in the sample, 70% to 90% are singletons; the top ten hold about 0.17%. For this clone: Its antigen is currently unknown.

This CDR3 region has 12 residues. Germline-derived CDR1 and CDR2 are SGDLS and YYNGEE. V shed 3 bases and J shed 3 bases, with 4 bases lying between them. Here the sequenced sample was CD4+ or CD8+ T cells sorted from blood, taken in a trial of the OX40 agonist ivuxolimab. The clonotype was recovered from an adult with an advanced solid tumor such as melanoma, head and neck, liver or kidney cancer. This rearrangement joins TRBV9 to TRBJ2-1; D unresolved. The CDR3 reads CASSELYNEQFF. In DNA form, the CDR3 reads TGTGCCAGCAGCGAGCTCTACAATGAGCAGTTCTTC.